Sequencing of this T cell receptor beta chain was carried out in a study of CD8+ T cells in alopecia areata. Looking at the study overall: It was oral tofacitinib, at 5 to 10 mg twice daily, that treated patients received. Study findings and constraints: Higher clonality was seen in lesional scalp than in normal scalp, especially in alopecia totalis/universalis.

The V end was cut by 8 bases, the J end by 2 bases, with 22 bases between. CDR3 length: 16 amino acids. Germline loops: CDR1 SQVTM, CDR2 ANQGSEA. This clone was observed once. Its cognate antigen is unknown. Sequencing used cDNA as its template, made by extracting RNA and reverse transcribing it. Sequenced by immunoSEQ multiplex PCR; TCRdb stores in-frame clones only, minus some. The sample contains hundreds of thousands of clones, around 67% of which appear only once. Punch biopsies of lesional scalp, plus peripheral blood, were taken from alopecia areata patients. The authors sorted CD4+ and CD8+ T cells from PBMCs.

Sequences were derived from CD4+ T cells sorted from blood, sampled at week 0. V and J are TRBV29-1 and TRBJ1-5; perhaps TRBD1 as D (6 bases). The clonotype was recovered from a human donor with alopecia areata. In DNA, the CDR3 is TGCAGCCTCCTTAATAGGGGGGGTCGGTGCAATCAGCCCCAGCATTTT. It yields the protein CSLLNRGGRCNQPQHF. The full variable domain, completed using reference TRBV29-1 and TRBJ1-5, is SAVISQKPSRDICQRGTSLTIQCQVDSQVTMMFWYRQQPGQSLTLIATANQGSEATYESGFVIDKFPISRPNLTFSTLTVSNMSPEDSSIYLCSLLNRGGRCNQPQHFGDGTRLSIL.